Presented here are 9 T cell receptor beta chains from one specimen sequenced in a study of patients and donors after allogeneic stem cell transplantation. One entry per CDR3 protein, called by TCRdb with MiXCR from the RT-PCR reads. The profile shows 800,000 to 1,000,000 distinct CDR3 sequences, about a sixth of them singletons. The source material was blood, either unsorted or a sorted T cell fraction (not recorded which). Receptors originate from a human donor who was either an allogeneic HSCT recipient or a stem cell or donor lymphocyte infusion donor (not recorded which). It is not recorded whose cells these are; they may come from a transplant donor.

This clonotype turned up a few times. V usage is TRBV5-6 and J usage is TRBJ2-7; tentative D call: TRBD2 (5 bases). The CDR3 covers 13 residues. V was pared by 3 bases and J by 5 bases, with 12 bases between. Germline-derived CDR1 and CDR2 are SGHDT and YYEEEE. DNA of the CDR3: TGTGCCAGCAGCTCCCGGAGGTGGGACGAGCAGTACTTC. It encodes CASSSRRWDEQYF.

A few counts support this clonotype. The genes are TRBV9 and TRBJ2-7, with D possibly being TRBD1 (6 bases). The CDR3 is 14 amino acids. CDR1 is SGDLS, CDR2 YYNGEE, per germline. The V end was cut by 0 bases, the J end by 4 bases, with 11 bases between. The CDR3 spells CASSVGGRGYEQYF. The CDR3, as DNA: TGTGCCAGCAGCGTAGGGGGCAGGGGTTACGAGCAGTACTTC. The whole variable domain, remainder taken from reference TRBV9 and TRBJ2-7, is DSGVTQTPKHLITATGQRVTLRCSPRSGDLSVYWYQQSLDQGLQFLIQYYNGEERAKGNILERFSAQQFPDLHSELNLSSLELGDSALYFCASSVGGRGYEQYFGPGTRLTVT.

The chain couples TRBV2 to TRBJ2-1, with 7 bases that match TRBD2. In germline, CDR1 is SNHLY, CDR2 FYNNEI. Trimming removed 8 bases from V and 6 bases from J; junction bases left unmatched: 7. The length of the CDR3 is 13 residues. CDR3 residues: CASGRASGNEQFF. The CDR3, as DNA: TGTGCCAGCGGGAGGGCCTCAGGCAATGAGCAGTTCTTC.

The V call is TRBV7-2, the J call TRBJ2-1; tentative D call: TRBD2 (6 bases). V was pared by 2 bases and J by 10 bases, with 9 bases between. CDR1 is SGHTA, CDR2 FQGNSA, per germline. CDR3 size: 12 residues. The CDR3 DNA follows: TGTGCCAGCAGCTTAAAGCGGGTAGAGCAGTTCTTC. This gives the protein CASSLKRVEQFF.

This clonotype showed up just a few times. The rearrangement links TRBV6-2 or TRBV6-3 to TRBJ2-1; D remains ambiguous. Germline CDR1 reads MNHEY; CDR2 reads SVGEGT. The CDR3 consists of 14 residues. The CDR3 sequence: CALNQQSNRNEQFF. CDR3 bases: TGTGCTCTAAACCAGCAATCCAATAGAAATGAGCAGTTCTTC.

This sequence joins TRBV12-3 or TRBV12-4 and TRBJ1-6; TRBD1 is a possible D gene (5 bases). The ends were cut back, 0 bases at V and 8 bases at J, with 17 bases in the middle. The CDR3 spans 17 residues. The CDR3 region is CASSLAAGRGSDSPLHF. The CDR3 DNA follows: TGTGCCAGCAGTTTAGCGGCAGGGAGGGGAAGTGATTCACCCCTCCACTTT.

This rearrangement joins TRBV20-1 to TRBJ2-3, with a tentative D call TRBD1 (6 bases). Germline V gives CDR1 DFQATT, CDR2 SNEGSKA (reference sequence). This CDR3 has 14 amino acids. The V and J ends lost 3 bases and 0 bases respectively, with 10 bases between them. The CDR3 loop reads CSARPGASTDTQYF. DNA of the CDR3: TGCAGTGCTAGGCCAGGGGCTAGCACAGATACGCAGTATTTT.

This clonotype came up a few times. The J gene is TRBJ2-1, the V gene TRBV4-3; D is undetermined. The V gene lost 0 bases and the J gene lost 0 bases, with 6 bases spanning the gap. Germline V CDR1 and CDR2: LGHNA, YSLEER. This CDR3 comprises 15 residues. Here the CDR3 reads CASSQDVNSYNEQFF. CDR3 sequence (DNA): TGCGCCAGCAGCCAAGATGTAAACTCCTACAATGAGCAGTTCTTC.

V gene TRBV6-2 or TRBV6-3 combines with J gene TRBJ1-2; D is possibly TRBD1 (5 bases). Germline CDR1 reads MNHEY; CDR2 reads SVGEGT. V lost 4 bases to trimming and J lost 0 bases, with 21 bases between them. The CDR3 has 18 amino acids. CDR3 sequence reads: CASSLITAGTFTNYGYTF. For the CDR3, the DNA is TGTGCCAGCAGTTTGATAACCGCCGGGACGTTCACTAACTATGGCTACACCTTC.